The source of this TCR beta chain is a study of vaccination effects on CD4 cells after COVID-19. The CDR3 has 16 residues. Germline assignment: CDR1 MGHDK and CDR2 SYGVNS. V shed 4 bases and J shed 0 bases, with 13 bases lying between them. With respect to this clone: What it binds is unknown.

Produced via immunoSEQ multiplex PCR; TCRdb's table is partial and in-frame only. The repertoire includes about 48,000 clones, around 63% of them detected once, and 4.5% to 6.5% sits in the top ten. Following a roughly 9-day culture, CD4+ T cells were purified. The sequencing used CD4+ T cells from PBMCs cultured without peptide, collected before COVID-19 vaccination. V usage is TRBV25-1 and J usage is TRBJ2-1, with TRBD1 as a possible D gene (6 bases). This clonotype was sampled from a human donor who received a COVID-19 vaccine. CDR3 in amino acids: CASSAHRDVSYNEQFF. In nucleotides, the CDR3 is TGTGCCAGCAGTGCCCACAGGGACGTCTCCTACAATGAGCAGTTCTTC.